This TCR beta chain was identified during a study of blood T cells in healthy people across ages. Study conclusions and caveats: Higher naive T cell percentage went strongly together with higher TCR beta diversity.

Primed by a sample-barcoded 5' primer and a J-beta primer mix, a second PCR proceeded for about 6 to 12 cycles. Each CDR3 protein gets one entry after TCRdb re-called the 5' RACE reads with MiXCR. This table holds 600,000 to 850,000 distinct CDR3 sequences, 25% found once. The authors extracted at least 5 micrograms of total RNA per sample. The CDR3 covers 15 residues. Trimming took 11 bases from V and 1 from J, leaving 20 bases between them. A remark on this clonotype: Its antigen is still unknown.

In addition, the sample was reused for a study of T cells of mothers and their children. Per that study: Donors comprised three healthy Caucasian mothers plus their six children. Whatever RNA was extracted went entirely into cDNA synthesis, at roughly 1.5 ug per 15 ul.

The J gene is TRBJ1-2, the V gene TRBV12-3 or TRBV12-4, with a weak D call TRBD1 (6 bases). This sequence was found in a boy aged 5-17 years in good health. Sequencing was carried out using blood. CDR3 DNA: TGTGCCCCCAAAGGGGGAGGGGCGGTTAACTATGGCTACACCTTC. Its translation: CAPKGGGAVNYGYTF.